The source of this T cell receptor (beta chain) is a study of vaccination and CD4 T cells after COVID-19. Study at large: Collection of post-COVID samples occurred a median approximately 100 days after diagnosis, spanning a range of 35 to 161.

Cultured CD4+ T-cell DNA underwent Oncomine TCR Beta short-read sequencing. Using its own MiXCR run on the PCR reads, TCRdb lists one record per CDR3 protein. The sample holds 11,000 or so distinct CDR3 sequences; about 60% are singletons and the top ten take roughly a tenth. The treatment denotes: roughly ten-day PBMC culture with coronavirus spike peptide pools or control peptides (ViraFEST assay). Concerning this clonotype itself: Its antigen is not known.

The receptor's source is a human donor who had recovered from COVID-19. Sequencing was performed on CD4+ T cells from blood, cultured in vitro.

The CDR3 loop is CSADPLNGRVNLFRLGQPQHF. The CDR3, as DNA: TGCAGTGCTGATCCCTTGAATGGCAGGGTAAATTTATTTCGGCTTGGTCAGCCCCAGCATTTT. This chain joins TRBV20-1 and TRBJ1-5, with D perhaps matching TRBD1 (5 bases). Germline CDR1 and CDR2: DFQATT and SNEGSKA (reference sequence). Trimming pared 5 bases from V and 6 bases from J, leaving 38 bases between. This CDR3 has 21 amino acids.